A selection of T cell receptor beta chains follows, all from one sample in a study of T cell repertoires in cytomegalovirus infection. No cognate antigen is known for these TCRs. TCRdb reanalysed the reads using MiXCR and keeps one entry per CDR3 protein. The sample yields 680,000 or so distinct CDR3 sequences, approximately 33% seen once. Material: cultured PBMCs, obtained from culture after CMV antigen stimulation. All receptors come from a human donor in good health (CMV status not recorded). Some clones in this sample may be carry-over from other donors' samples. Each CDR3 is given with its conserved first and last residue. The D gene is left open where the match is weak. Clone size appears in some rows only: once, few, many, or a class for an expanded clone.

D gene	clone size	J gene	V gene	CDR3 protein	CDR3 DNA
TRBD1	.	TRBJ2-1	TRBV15	CATSRAGTGFYNEQFF	TGTGCCACCAGCAGGGCCGGGACAGGGTTCTACAATGAGCAGTTCTTC
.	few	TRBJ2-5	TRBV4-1	CASSQDGGGETQYF	TGTGCCAGCAGCCAAGACGGGGGCGGTGAGACCCAGTACTTC
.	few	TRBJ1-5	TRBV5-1	CASSPGSGDQPQHF	TGCGCCAGCAGCCCGGGTTCAGGCGATCAGCCCCAGCATTTT
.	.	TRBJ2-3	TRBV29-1	CSVEDRYTQYF	TGCAGCGTTGAAGACAGATATACGCAGTATTTT
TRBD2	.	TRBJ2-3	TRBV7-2	CASSLHRSGRGTDTQYF	TGTGCCAGCAGCTTACATAGGAGCGGGAGAGGCACAGATACGCAGTATTTT
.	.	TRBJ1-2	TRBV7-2	CASSFRGEGGYTF	TGTGCCAGCAGCTTCCGGGGAGAGGGTGGCTACACCTTC
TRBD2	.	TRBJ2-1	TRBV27	CASSFAAGAGGDEQFF	TGTGCCAGCAGTTTCGCCGCCGGGGCCGGGGGGGATGAGCAGTTCTTC
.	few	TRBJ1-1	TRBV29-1	CSVEWGGAEAFF	TGCAGCGTTGAGTGGGGAGGCGCTGAAGCTTTCTTT
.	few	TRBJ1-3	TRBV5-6	CASSFSGINTIYF	TGTGCCAGCAGCTTCTCCGGGATAAACACCATATATTTT
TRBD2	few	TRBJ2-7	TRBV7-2	CASSRSGRLADSYEQYF	TGTGCCAGCAGCCGCTCGGGCAGACTAGCGGATTCCTACGAGCAGTACTTC
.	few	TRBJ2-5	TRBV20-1	CSALQGNQETQYF	TGCAGTGCTCTACAGGGAAACCAAGAGACCCAGTACTTC
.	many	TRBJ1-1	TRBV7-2	CASRLSPNTEAFF	TGTGCCAGCAGGCTTAGTCCGAACACTGAAGCTTTCTTT
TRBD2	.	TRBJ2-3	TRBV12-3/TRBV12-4	CASSLIAGGRDTQYF	TGTGCCAGCAGTTTAATAGCGGGGGGCCGAGATACGCAGTATTTT
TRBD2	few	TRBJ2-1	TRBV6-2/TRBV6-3	CASSYRGRTDEQFF	TGTGCCAGCAGTTATCGCGGGAGAACCGATGAGCAGTTCTTC
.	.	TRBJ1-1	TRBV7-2	CASSSGTTTEAFF	TGTGCCAGCAGCTCGGGGACGACTACTGAAGCTTTCTTT
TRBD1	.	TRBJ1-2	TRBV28	CASLSTGGLNYGYTF	TGTGCCAGCTTATCTACAGGGGGCCTTAACTATGGCTACACCTTC
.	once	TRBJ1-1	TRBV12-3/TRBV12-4	CASSLGFAAEAFF	TGTGCCAGCAGCCTAGGCTTCGCAGCTGAAGCTTTCTTT
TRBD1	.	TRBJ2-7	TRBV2	CASVRQGNSYERYF	TGTGCCAGCGTTCGACAGGGGAACTCCTACGAGCGGTACTTC
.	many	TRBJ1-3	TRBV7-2	CASCRDSSGNTIYF	TGTGCCAGCTGCAGGGACTCCTCTGGAAACACCATATATTTT
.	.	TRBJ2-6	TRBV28	CASSKRGIGANVLTF	TGTGCCAGCAGTAAAAGGGGTATCGGGGCCAACGTCCTGACTTTC
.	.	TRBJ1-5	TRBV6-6	CASRTGELPQPQHF	TGTGCCAGCAGGACCGGGGAGCTCCCCCAGCCCCAGCATTTT
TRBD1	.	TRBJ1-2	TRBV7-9	CASSSAGQQNYGYTF	TGTGCCAGCAGCTCAGCGGGACAGCAGAACTATGGCTACACCTTC
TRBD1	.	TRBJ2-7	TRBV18	CASSPRDRGQDEQYF	TGTGCCAGCTCACCCCGGGACAGGGGGCAGGACGAGCAGTACTTC
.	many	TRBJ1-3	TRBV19	CASSISGNTIYF	TGTGCCAGCAGTATCTCTGGAAACACCATATATTTT
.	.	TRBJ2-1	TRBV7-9	CASTSQTYNEQFF	TGTGCCAGCACGTCACAGACATACAATGAGCAGTTCTTC
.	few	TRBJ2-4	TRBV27	CASSSGAKNIQYF	TGTGCCAGCAGTTCTGGAGCCAAAAACATTCAGTACTTC
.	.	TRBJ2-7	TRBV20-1	CSARDRLATRGQYF	TGCAGTGCCAGGGACAGACTAGCAACCCGTGGGCAGTACTTC
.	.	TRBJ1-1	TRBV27	CASSLSPKSQAFF	TGTGCCAGCAGTTTAAGTCCCAAATCACAAGCTTTCTTT
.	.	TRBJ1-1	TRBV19	CASSIGQGYTEAFF	TGTGCCAGTAGTATAGGGCAGGGCTACACTGAAGCTTTCTTT
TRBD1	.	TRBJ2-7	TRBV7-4	CASSSHRTGAHEQYF	TGTGCCAGCAGCTCCCACCGGACAGGGGCTCACGAGCAGTACTTC
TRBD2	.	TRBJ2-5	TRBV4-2	CASSQTSGRVWETQYF	TGTGCCAGCAGCCAGACTAGCGGGAGGGTTTGGGAGACCCAGTACTTC
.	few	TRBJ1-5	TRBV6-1	CASSGREYQSQHF	TGTGCCAGCAGTGGGAGGGAATATCAGTCCCAGCATTTT
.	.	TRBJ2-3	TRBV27	CASSSTDTQCF	TGTGCCAGCAGTTCTACAGATACGCAGTGTTTT
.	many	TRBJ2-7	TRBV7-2	CASSSPNSYEQYF	TGTGCCAGCAGCTCCCCTAACTCCTACGAGCAGTACTTC
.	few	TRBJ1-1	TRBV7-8	CASSGRLPTEAFF	TGTGCCAGCAGCGGGAGGTTGCCTACTGAAGCTTTCTTT
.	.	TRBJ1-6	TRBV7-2	CASSIGTSVTPLHF	TGTGCCAGCAGCATAGGAACCAGCGTGACACCCCTCCACTTT
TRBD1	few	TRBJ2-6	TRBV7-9	CANRDSFYSGANVLTF	TGTGCCAACCGGGACAGTTTTTACTCTGGGGCCAACGTCCTGACTTTC
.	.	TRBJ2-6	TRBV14	CASSPPGLSVLTF	TGTGCCAGCAGCCCCCCAGGGCTCAGCGTCCTGACTTTC
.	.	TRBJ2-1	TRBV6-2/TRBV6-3	CASSSFTRPYNEQFF	TGTGCCAGCAGTTCATTCACCCGCCCCTACAATGAGCAGTTCTTC
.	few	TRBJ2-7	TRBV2	CASSKLGTAIFYEQYF	TGTGCCAGCAGTAAGTTGGGGACGGCGATATTCTACGAGCAGTACTTC
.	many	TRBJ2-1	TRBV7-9	CASRLPGSGEQFF	TGTGCCAGCAGACTACCCGGGTCAGGTGAGCAGTTCTTC
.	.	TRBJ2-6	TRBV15	CATSVEKPGAGANVLTF	TGTGCCACCAGCGTCGAAAAACCAGGGGCTGGGGCCAACGTCCTGACTTTC
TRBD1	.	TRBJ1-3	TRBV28	CASSLSGQGSGNTIYF	TGTGCCAGCAGTTTATCCGGACAGGGATCTGGAAACACCATATATTTT
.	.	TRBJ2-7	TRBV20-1	CSAGPREITYEQYF	TGCAGTGCTGGACCCCGAGAGATTACCTACGAGCAGTACTTC
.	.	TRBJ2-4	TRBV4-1	CASSQWTISTLAKNIQYF	TGCGCCAGCAGCCAATGGACAATAAGTACACTAGCCAAAAACATTCAGTACTTC
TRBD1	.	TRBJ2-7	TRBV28	CASSNRQGAYEQYF	TGTGCCAGCAGTAACAGACAGGGGGCCTACGAGCAGTACTTC
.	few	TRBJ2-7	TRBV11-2	CASSHQITFYEQYF	TGTGCCAGCAGCCACCAAATAACCTTCTACGAGCAGTACTTC
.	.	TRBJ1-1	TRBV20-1	CSARGETTEAFF	TGCAGTGCTAGGGGAGAGACCACTGAAGCTTTCTTT
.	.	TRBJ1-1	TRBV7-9	CASSLGGMPEAFF	TGTGCCAGCAGCTTAGGGGGTATGCCCGAAGCTTTCTTT
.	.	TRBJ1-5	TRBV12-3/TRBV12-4	CASSLERRPNQPQHF	TGTGCCAGCAGTTTAGAAAGGCGGCCTAATCAGCCCCAGCATTTT
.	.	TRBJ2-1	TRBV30	CAWGTGEQFF	TGTGCCTGGGGGACGGGGGAGCAGTTCTTC
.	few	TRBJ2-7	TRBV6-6	CASSYYGGSYEQYF	TGTGCCAGCAGTTACTACGGGGGATCCTACGAGCAGTACTTC
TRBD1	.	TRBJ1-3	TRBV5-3	CASSPGTGNGNTIYF	TGTGCCAGCAGTCCCGGGACAGGGAACGGAAACACCATATATTTT
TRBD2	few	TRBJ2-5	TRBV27	CASSFSLAGGLETQYF	TGTGCCAGCAGTTTCAGTCTAGCGGGGGGTCTGGAGACCCAGTACTTC
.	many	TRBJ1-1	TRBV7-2	CASTSHRNTEAFF	TGTGCCAGCACCTCCCACAGGAACACTGAAGCTTTCTTT
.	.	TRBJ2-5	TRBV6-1	CASMRQASSSQETQYF	TGTGCCAGCATGCGGCAAGCATCCTCCTCCCAAGAGACCCAGTACTTC
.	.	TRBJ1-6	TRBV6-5	CASLRGNRDSYSPLHF	TGTGCCAGCTTGAGGGGTAACAGGGATAGTTATTCACCCCTCCACTTT
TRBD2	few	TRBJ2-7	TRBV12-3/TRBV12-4	CASSPGLARTYEQYF	TGTGCCAGCAGTCCAGGACTAGCGCGAACCTACGAGCAGTACTTC
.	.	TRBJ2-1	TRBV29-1	CSVETRATYNEQFF	TGCAGCGTCGAGACTAGGGCAACCTACAATGAGCAGTTCTTC